These 13 T cell receptor beta chains share one sample of origin, sequenced in a study of STAT5B mutations in CD4+ large granular lymphocyte leukemia. The data were produced by immunoSEQ multiplex PCR, yet TCRdb's version contains in-frame clones alone and is incomplete. The sample consists of tens of thousands of clones, 80% to 90% of them appearing once. The sequenced sample was CD4+ T cells from blood buffy coats. The origin of the receptors is a human donor in good health.

This rearrangement joins TRBV21-1 to TRBJ1-2; no DNA check was done on the table's D call, TRBD1. TRBV21-1 is annotated as a pseudogene. CDR3 length equals 14 residues. CDR3 residues: CASSKESGGSGYTF. As DNA, the CDR3 is TGTGCCAGCAGCAAAGAGTCAGGGGGGAGTGGCTACACCTTC.

This chain joins TRBV29-1 and TRBJ2-1, with D possibly TRBD2 on 5 matching bases. This CDR3 spans 12 amino acids. Germline lookup yields CDR1 SQVTM and CDR2 ANQGSEA. V lost 7 bases and J lost 4, with 11 bases in between. The CDR3 loop is CSAGLIYNEQFF. The CDR3 coding sequence is TGCAGCGCTGGACTGATTTACAATGAGCAGTTCTTC.

The CDR3 region is CASSLRQADGYTF. CDR3 DNA sequence: TGCGCCAGCAGCCTCAGACAGGCTGATGGCTACACCTTC. The genes are TRBV5-1 and TRBJ1-2; a weak D match, TRBD1 (6 bases). The CDR3 is 13 residues long. Per the germline V gene, CDR1 is SGHRS and CDR2 is YFSETQ. Trimming took off 4 bases at V and 6 bases at J, with 13 bases between the two ends.

The chain links TRBV6-5 to TRBJ2-1; tentative D call: TRBD2 (5 bases). Germline V gene lookup returns CDR1 MNHEY and CDR2 SVGAGI. This CDR3 is built from 14 residues. Between the trimmed V and J ends, which lost 6 bases and 5 bases, there was a span of 14 bases. The DNA for the CDR3 is TGTGCCAGCAGACTGGACTCCGCGAACAATGAGCAGTTCTTC. Translating it yields CASRLDSANNEQFF.

Here the CDR3 DNA reads TGTGCCAGCAGCCTCGGACTAGCGGGAGAATCAGATACGCAGTATTTT. It specifies CASSLGLAGESDTQYF. The chain carries TRBV7-2 and TRBJ2-3; 13 nucleotides align to TRBD2. This CDR3 region has 16 residues. The V and J ends lost 5 bases and 4 bases, in that order; junction bases with no gene match: 6. The germline V gene has CDR1 SGHTA and CDR2 FQGNSA.

This rearrangement joins TRBV7-2 to TRBJ2-1; D is undetermined. Deletions cut 2 bases from V and 7 bases from J, with 9 bases between. In germline, CDR1 is SGHTA, CDR2 FQGNSA. The CDR3 is 13 residues long. CDR3 loop: CASSLWLENEQFF. In DNA form, the CDR3 reads TGTGCCAGCAGCTTATGGCTCGAAAATGAGCAGTTCTTC.

The chain couples TRBV6-1 to TRBJ2-3, with D unresolved. The V end lost 2 bases, the J end lost 2 bases, and 11 bases lay between the germline ends. CDR1 and CDR2 from the germline V gene are MNHNS and SASEGT. This CDR3 comprises 15 residues. CDR3: CASSEIVSHTDTQYF. CDR3 coding DNA: TGTGCCAGCAGTGAAATTGTCTCACACACAGATACGCAGTATTTT.

The chain couples TRBV7-2 to TRBJ2-1; D ambiguous. The germline V gene has CDR1 SGHTA and CDR2 FQGNSA. There are 12 residues in the CDR3. V lost 5 bases and J lost 16, with 18 bases in between. CDR3 in DNA: TGTGCCAGCAGCCCCGGTTGGGATCTTCCCTTCTTC. Protein: CASSPGWDLPFF.

This clone was recorded once. V usage is TRBV7-9 and J usage is TRBJ2-7; 9 bases are a match to TRBD1. This CDR3 is 15 amino acids long. Looked up from germline, CDR1 is SEHNR and CDR2 is FQNEAQ (reference sequence). V lost 1 base, J lost 6 bases, and 7 bases stayed unmatched. The DNA for the CDR3 is TGTGCCAGCAGCTTAGTCGGGACAGGGTTTTTCGAGCAGTACTTC. Translated, it gives CASSLVGTGFFEQYF.

This clone was seen once. The chain couples TRBV4-3 to TRBJ1-2, with a weak D call TRBD1 (6 bases). This CDR3 spans 15 amino acids. From germline, CDR1 is LGHNA and CDR2 YSLEER. The ends were cut back, 0 bases at V and 6 bases at J, with 14 bases in the middle. The DNA for the CDR3 is TGCGCCAGCAGCCAAGATAATCAGGGGCGGGATGGCTACACCTTC. This gives the protein CASSQDNQGRDGYTF.

In its sample, this clone was seen once. The chain employs TRBV5-1 and TRBJ2-3; 7 nucleotides line up with TRBD2. V was clipped by 3 bases and J by 2 bases; unmatched bases: 9. In germline, CDR1 is SGHRS, CDR2 YFSETQ. The CDR3 contains 16 residues. CDR3 DNA sequence: TGCGCCAGCAGCTGGGGGGGGGTATCATTCACAGATACGCAGTATTTT. Translation gives CASSWGGVSFTDTQYF.

The chain employs TRBV4-1 and TRBJ1-1; perhaps TRBD1 as D (6 bases). Germline assignment: CDR1 MGHRA and CDR2 YSYEKL. The CDR3 contains 14 residues. Trimming removed 0 bases from V and 5 bases from J, with 10 bases in between. Here the CDR3 reads CASSQDGGQTEAFF. The CDR3 coding sequence is TGCGCCAGCAGCCAAGACGGTGGACAGACTGAAGCTTTCTTT.

The rearrangement joins TRBV28 to TRBJ2-5, with D possibly being TRBD2 (6 bases). This CDR3 is 13 amino acids long. Trimming left V 10 bases short and J 1 base short, with 13 bases between. Germline V gives CDR1 MDHEN, CDR2 SYDVKM. CDR3 in amino acids: CATAAGTQETQYF. Here the CDR3 DNA reads TGTGCCACCGCGGCGGGGACCCAAGAGACCCAGTACTTC. Full variable domain (outside the CDR3, taken from reference TRBV28 and TRBJ2-5): DVKVTQSSRYLVKRTGEKVFLECVQDMDHENMFWYRQDPGLGLRLIYFSYDVKMKEKGDIPEGYSVSREKKERFSLILESASTNQTSMYLCATAAGTQETQYFGPGTRLLVL.